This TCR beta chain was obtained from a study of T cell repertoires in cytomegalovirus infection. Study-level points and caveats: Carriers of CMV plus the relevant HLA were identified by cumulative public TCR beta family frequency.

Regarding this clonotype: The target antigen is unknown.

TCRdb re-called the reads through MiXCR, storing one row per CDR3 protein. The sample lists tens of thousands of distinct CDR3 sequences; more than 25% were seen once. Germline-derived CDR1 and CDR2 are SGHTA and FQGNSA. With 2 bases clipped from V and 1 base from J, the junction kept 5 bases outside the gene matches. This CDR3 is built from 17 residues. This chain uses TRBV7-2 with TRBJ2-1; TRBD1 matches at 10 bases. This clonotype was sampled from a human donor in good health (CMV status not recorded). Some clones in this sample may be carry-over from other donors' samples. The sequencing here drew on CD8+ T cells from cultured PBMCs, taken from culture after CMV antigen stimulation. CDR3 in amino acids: CASSLNAGQGSYNEQFF. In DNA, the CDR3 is TGTGCCAGCAGCTTAAACGCGGGACAGGGGTCCTACAATGAGCAGTTCTTC.